The present entry profiles one T cell receptor beta chain with its context. These data belong to a study of blood T cell repertoires in COVID-19. The CDR3 has 14 amino acids. Germline V lookup: CDR1 MNHEY, CDR2 SVGAGI. Trimming removed 2 bases from V and 2 bases from J; junction bases left unmatched: 3. Sequencing was performed with immunoSEQ multiplex PCR; in TCRdb, only in-frame clones are kept and a portion is missing. The data contain approximately 200,000 clones, roughly 80% of them seen just once; the ten biggest clones take up roughly 7.6%. The chain has TRBV6-5 and TRBJ2-7; 7 bases match TRBD2. This sequence originates from a woman of 80 years or more with COVID-19, enrolled during active disease. The material sequenced was peripheral blood. CDR3 loop: CASSYGGRAYEQYF. CDR3 nucleotides: TGTGCCAGCAGTTACGGCGGGAGAGCCTACGAGCAGTACTTC.